This TCR beta chain stems from a study of technical replicates of blood from several donors. Data came from immunoSEQ multiplex PCR; TCRdb stores just in-frame clones and leaves some out. The sample carries about 84,000 clones, roughly 92% recorded once. With V trimmed by 4 bases and J by 6 bases, 8 bases remained unmatched. This CDR3 spans 15 amino acids. The germline CDR1 and CDR2 sequences are SGHRS and YFSETQ. The chain links TRBV5-1 to TRBJ2-3, with 10 bases matching TRBD1. The sequenced material came from T cells isolated from PBMCs. This TCR derives from a human donor in good health. DNA of the CDR3: TGCGCCAGCAGCACGGGGACAGGGGTTGGCGATACGCAGTATTTT. It translates to CASSTGTGVGDTQYF.